This TCR beta chain was captured in a study of T-cell reconstitution after alpha-beta-depleted transplantation in children. Study findings and constraints: The high TCRbeta diversity at day 60 in some patients came from surviving recipient T cells and thymic progenitors. Several hundred rapidly expanded clones from non-depleted graft cells reportedly supplied alpha-beta T cells about two months post-transplant. A year had passed since transplant, and T-cell counts and diversity by then came mostly from newly produced T cells.

Preparation of the TCRbeta library involved a method that used unique molecular identifiers. MiXCR, applied by TCRdb to the PCR reads, yields one record per CDR3 protein. Among 250,000 to 400,000 distinct CDR3 sequences, approximately 20% were seen once, and the ten largest hold roughly 9.8%. This clonotype was seen only a few times. Its antigen remains unidentified. Unmatched junction bases numbered 7, after V lost 2 bases and J lost 8 bases. Germline V CDR1 and CDR2: MNHEY, SVGEGT. The CDR3 loop spans 15 amino acids. The TCR comes from a male patient younger than 18 who had a stem cell transplant for acute lymphoblastic leukemia, so the T cells may come from the graft donor. Specimen: PBMCs, mostly from graft donor cells, collected 180 days after TCRalphabeta/CD19-depleted stem cell transplant. The rearrangement joins TRBV6-2 or TRBV6-3 to TRBJ1-2; 11 bases line up with TRBD1. The CDR3 sequence is CASSYRTGGANGYTF. The DNA for the CDR3 is TGTGCCAGCAGTTACCGGACAGGGGGCGCGAACGGCTACACCTTC.